This T cell receptor beta chain is from a study of blood T cell repertoires in COVID-19 (dated by TCRdb to the early 2020s). Looking at the study overall: Samples covering the acute and convalescent phases of COVID-19 were provided by collaborators in the United States, Italy and Spain. The material from the prospective study consisted of cDNA or gDNA derived from T cells, B-cell-depleted T cells, or PBMCs. Deeply sampled blood TCRbeta repertoires from subjects exposed to, actively infected with, or recovered from COVID-19 were included in the dataset. The repertoires were released in a freely available public database meant as a resource for research on the immune response to SARS-CoV-2. Samples came from the ongoing ImmuneRACE study (first 160 participants) plus 1,254 subjects from 6 global collaborators. The sample metadata nearly always contained a de-identified subject ID, COVID-19 status, age in years and sex. Where available, HLA class I and class II types were taken from metadata supplied by the sample provider and were not determined by assay-based typing. Points the paper makes about the study in general: Clinical and demographic metadata were provided uncurated, with the amount varying by source and participant.

There are 15 amino acids in the CDR3, from cysteine to phenylalanine inclusive. CDR3 DNA is the only sequence kept; it has 45 bases, read in frame from the first base. Trimming takes 4 bases off V and 5 bases off J; junction bases not matched to a gene: 8. Per the germline V gene (reference sequence), LGHDT is the CDR1 and YNNKEL is the CDR2. This clone was recorded once. Its recognized antigen is unknown. No quality values exist for individual bases; no much larger clone is one base distant. TCRbeta CDR3 regions were amplified from genomic DNA using the immunoSEQ Assay, a bias-controlled multiplex PCR. Processing in the source paper ran as follows. The number of nucleated cells in each sample was estimated from the amplification of reference gene primers within the assay. To quantify the absolute abundance of each unique TCRbeta CDR3 rearrangement, sequence reads were collapsed and filtered. For each sample, productive Simpson clonality was calculated as the square root of Simpson's diversity index over productive rearrangements. What TCRdb holds here is the immuneACCESS table cut down to in-frame rearrangements. Part of the clones is not present; checked against another copy, under half of the missing clones reflect an unresolved V gene, and the others are unexplained. V and J calls and clone size follow that table, whereas D and trimming were derived from the DNA. For this sample there are approximately 300,000 clones; 75% to 90% appear just once. The ten largest make up 1.5% to 2% of the sample.

Participants in the prospective study were enrolled through a virtual design, were aged roughly 18 to 90 years, and lived in about two dozen United States geographic areas. Cohort assignment in the prospective study relied on participant-reported clinical history from a screening survey and a study questionnaire. Exposed participants had been in contact with someone with a PCR-confirmed or clinician-diagnosed COVID-19 case within 2 weeks of study entry. In the prospective study, mobile phlebotomists collected whole blood, serum and a nasopharyngeal or oropharyngeal swab from each participant. Participants in the prospective study had the option to provide additional blood draws and questionnaires over a roughly two-month period. Before DNA extraction, prospective study blood samples were shipped either frozen or at room temperature.

This receptor was identified in a young woman who had been exposed to COVID-19. Sample: PBMCs or T cells enriched from blood (not recorded which). The chain uses TRBV3-1 (or the pseudogene TRBV3-2) and TRBJ2-1; 7 junctional bases match TRBD1. The CDR3 corresponds to CASSLSTGTHNEQFF. The DNA reads as follows: TGTGCCAGCAGCCTATCGACAGGGACGCACAATGAGCAGTTCTTC.